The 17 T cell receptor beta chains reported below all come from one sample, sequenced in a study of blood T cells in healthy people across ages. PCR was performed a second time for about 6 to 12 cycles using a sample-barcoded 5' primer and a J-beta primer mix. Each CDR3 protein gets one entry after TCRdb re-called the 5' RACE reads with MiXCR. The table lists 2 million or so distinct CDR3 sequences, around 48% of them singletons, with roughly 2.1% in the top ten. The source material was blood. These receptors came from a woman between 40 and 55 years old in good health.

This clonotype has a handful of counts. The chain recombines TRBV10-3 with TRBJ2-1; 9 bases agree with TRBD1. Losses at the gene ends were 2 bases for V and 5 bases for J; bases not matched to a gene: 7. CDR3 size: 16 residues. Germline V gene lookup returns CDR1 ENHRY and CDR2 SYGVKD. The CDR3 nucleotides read TGTGCCATCAGTGAGCTTCCGGGACAGGGCAACAATGAGCAGTTCTTC. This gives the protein CAISELPGQGNNEQFF.

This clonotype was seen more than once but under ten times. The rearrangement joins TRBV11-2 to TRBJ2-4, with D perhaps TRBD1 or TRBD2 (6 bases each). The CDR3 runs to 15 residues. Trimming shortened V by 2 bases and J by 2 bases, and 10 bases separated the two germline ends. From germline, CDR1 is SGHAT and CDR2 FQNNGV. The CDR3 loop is CASSLTRGPKNIQYF. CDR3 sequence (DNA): TGTGCCAGCAGCTTAACTCGGGGGCCCAAAAACATTCAGTACTTC. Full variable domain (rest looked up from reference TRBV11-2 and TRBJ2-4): EAGVAQSPRYKIIEKRQSVAFWCNPISGHATLYWYQQILGQGPKLLIQFQNNGVVDDSQLPKDRFSAERLKGVDSTLKIQPAKLEDSAVYLCASSLTRGPKNIQYFGAGTRLSVL.

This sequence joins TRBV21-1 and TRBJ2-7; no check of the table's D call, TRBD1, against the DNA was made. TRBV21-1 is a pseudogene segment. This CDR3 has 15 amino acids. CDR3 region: CASSDRDGGSYEQYF. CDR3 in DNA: TGTGCCAGCAGCGACCGGGACGGAGGCTCCTACGAGCAGTACTTC.

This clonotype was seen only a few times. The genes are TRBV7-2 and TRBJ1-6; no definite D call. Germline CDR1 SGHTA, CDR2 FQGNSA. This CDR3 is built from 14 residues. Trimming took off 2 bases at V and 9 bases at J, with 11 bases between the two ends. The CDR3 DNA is TGTGCCAGCAGCTTACAATTGAATACTTCACCCCTCCACTTT. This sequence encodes CASSLQLNTSPLHF.

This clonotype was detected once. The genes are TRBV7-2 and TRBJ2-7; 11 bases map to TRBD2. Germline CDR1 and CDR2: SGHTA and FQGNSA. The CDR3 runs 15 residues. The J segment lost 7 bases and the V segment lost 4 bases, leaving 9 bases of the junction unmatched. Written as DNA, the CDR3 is TGTGCCAGCAGCTGTTCTAGCGGGGGGTTGTGGGAGCAGTACTTC. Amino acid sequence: CASSCSSGGLWEQYF.

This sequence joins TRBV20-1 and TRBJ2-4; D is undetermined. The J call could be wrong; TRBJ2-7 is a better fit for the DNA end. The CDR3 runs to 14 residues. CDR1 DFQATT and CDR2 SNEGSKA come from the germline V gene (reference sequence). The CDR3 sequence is CSASLHSRPYEQYF. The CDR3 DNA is TGCAGTGCTAGCCTTCACAGCCGTCCCTACGAGCAGTACTTC.

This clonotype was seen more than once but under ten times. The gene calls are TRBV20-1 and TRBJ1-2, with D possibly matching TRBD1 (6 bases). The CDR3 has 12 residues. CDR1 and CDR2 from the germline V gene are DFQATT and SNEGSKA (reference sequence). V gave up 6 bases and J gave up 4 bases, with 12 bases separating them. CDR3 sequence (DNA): TGCAGTGCAAGGACAGCCGTCTATGGCTACACCTTC. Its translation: CSARTAVYGYTF.

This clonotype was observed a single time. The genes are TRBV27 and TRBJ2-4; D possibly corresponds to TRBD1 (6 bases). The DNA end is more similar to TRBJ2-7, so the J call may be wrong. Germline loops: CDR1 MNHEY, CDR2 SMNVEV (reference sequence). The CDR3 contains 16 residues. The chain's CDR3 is CASSTQWDTDLYEQYF. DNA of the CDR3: TGTGCCAGCAGTACACAGTGGGACACCGACCTCTACGAGCAGTACTTC.

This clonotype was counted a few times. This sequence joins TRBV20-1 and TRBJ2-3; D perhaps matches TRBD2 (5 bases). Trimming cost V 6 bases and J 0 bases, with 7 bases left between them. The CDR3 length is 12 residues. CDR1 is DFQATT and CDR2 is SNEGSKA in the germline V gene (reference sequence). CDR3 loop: CSADSSTDTQYF. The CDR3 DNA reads TGCAGTGCGGACTCCAGCACAGATACGCAGTATTTT.

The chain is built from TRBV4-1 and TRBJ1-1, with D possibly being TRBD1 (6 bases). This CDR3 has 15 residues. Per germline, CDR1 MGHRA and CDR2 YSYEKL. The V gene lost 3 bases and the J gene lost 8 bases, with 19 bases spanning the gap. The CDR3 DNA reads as TGCGCCAGCAGCCACTTAACAGGGAAGGGCGGGGAAGCTTTCTTT. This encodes CASSHLTGKGGEAFF.

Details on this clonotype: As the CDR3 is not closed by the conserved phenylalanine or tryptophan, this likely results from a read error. CDR3 residues: CASSATGAGETQYI. In DNA, the CDR3 is TGTGCCAGCAGTGCTACAGGGGCGGGTGAGACCCAGTACATC. The rearrangement joins TRBV2 to TRBJ2-5; 7 nucleotides line up with TRBD1. CDR1 SNHLY and CDR2 FYNNEI come from the germline V gene. Trimming at V came to 4 bases and at J to 5 bases, leaving 7 bases not matched to a gene. There are 14 residues in the CDR3.

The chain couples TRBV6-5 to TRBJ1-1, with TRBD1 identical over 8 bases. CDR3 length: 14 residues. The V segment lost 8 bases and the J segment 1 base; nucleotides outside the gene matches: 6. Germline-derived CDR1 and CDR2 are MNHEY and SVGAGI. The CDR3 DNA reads TGTGCCAGCGCCGGGACAGGAGCGAACACTGAAGCTTTCTTT. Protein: CASAGTGANTEAFF.

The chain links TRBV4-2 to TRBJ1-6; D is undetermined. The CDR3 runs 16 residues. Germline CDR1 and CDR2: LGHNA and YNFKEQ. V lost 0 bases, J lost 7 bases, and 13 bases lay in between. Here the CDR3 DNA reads TGTGCCAGCAGCCAAGAAGGCCCTCTCGGGAATTCACCCCTCCACTTT. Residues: CASSQEGPLGNSPLHF.

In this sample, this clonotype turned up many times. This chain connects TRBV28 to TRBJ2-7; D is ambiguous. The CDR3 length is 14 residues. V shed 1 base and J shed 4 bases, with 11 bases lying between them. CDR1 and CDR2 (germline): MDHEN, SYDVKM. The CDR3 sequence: CASSLFGRMYEQYF. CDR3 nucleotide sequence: TGTGCCAGCAGTTTATTCGGAAGGATGTACGAGCAGTACTTC.

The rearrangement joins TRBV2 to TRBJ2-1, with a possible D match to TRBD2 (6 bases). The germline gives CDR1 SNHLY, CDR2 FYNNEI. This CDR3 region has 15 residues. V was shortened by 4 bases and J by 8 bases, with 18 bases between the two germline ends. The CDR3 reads CASSAMAGWVDEQFF. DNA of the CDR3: TGTGCCAGCAGTGCGATGGCGGGATGGGTCGATGAGCAGTTCTTC.

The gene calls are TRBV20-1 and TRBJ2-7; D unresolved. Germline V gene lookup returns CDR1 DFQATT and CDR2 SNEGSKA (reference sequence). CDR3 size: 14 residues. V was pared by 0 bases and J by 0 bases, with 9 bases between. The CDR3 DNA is TGCAGTGCTAGAGAATTCGCAGCCTCCTACGAGCAGTACTTC. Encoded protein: CSAREFAASYEQYF.

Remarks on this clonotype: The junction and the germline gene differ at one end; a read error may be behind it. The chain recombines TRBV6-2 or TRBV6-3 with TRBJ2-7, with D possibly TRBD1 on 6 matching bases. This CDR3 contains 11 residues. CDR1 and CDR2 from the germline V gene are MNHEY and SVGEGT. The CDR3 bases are TGTGCCTGCAGGGACATTTACGAGCAGTACTTC. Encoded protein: CACRDIYEQYF.